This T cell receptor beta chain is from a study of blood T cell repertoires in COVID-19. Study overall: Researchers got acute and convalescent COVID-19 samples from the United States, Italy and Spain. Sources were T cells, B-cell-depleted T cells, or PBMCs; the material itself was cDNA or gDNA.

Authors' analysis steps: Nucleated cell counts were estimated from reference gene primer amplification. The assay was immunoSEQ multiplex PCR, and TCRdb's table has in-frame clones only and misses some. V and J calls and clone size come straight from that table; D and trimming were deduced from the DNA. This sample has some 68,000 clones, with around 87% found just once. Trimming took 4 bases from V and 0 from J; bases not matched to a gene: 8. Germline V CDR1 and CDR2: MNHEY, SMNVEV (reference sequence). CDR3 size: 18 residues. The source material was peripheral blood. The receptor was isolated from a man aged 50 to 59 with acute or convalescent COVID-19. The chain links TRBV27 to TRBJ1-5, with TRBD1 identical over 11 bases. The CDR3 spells CASSSGTGGTYSNQPQHF. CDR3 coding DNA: TGTGCCAGCAGTTCCGGGACAGGGGGGACGTATAGCAATCAGCCCCAGCATTTT.